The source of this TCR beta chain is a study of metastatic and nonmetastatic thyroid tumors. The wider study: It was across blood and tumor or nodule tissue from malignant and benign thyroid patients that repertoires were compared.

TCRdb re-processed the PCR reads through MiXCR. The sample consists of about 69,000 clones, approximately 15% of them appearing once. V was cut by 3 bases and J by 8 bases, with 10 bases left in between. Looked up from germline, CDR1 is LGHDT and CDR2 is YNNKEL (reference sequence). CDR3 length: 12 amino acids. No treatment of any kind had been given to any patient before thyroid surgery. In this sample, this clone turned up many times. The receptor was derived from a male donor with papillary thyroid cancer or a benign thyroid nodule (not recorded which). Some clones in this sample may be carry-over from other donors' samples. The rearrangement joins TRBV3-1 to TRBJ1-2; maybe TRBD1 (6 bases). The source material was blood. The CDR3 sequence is CASSQGARGYTF. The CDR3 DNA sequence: TGTGCCAGCAGCCAGGGGGCGCGCGGCTACACCTTC.